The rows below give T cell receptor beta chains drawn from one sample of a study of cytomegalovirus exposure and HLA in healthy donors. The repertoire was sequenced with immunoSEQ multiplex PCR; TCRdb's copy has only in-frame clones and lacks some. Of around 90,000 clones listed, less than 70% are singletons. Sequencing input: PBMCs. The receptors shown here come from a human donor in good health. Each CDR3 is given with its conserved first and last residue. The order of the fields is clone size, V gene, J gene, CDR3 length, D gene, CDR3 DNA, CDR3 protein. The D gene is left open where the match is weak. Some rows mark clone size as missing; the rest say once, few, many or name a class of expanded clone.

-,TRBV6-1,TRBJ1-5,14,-,TGTGCCAGCAGCTGGGGAGAGGGCAATCAGCCCCAGCATTTT,CASSWGEGNQPQHF
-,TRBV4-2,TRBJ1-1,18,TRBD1,TGTGCCAGCAGCCAAGACCACACCGGGACAGGGCGAAACACTGAAGCTTTCTTT,CASSQDHTGTGRNTEAFF
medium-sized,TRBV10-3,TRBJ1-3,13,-,TGTGCCATCAGTGACTCCCCTGGAAACACCATATATTTT,CAISDSPGNTIYF
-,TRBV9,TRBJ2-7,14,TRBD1,TGTGCCAGCAGCGTAGGACAGGGAACCTACGAGCAGTACTTC,CASSVGQGTYEQYF
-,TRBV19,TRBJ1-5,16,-,TGTGCCAGTAGTATAGGGGACTATTATAGCAATCAGCCCCAGCATTTT,CASSIGDYYSNQPQHF
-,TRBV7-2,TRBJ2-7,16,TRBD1,TGTGCCAGCAGCTCCCGGACAGGGGCGAACTCCTACGAGCAGTACTTC,CASSSRTGANSYEQYF
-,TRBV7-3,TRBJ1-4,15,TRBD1,TGTGCCAGCAGCTTAACGGGGACAGGGCTTGAAAAACTGTTTTTT,CASSLTGTGLEKLFF
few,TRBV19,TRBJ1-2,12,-,TGTGCCAGTATCGGCGGGTCGGGCGGCTACACCTTC,CASIGGSGGYTF
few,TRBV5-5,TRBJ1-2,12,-,TGTGCCAGCAGCTTGAGCACCTATGGCTACACCTTC,CASSLSTYGYTF
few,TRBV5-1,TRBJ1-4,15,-,TGCGCCAGCAGCCTATGGACTGATACTAATGAAAAACTGTTTTTT,CASSLWTDTNEKLFF
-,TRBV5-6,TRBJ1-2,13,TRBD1,TGTGCCAGCAGCTTAACAGGGGTGGGTGGCTACACCTTC,CASSLTGVGGYTF
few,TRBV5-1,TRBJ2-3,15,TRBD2,TGCGCCAGCAGAACAACTAGCGGGGCGGGGGATACGCAGTATTTT,CASRTTSGAGDTQYF
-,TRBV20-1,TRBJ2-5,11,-,TGCAGTGCCCGGTACCAAGAGACCCAGTACTTC,CSARYQETQYF
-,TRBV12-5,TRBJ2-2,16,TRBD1,TGTGCTAGTGGTTTAGGGACAGTTGCGAACACCGGGGAGCTGTTTTTT,CASGLGTVANTGELFF
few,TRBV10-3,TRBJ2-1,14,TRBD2,TGTGCCATCAGGGCTAGCGGGGGGGACAATGAGCAGTTCTTC,CAIRASGGDNEQFF
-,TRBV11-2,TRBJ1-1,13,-,TGTGCCAGCAATGAACAGCCGAACACTGAAGCTTTCTTT,CASNEQPNTEAFF
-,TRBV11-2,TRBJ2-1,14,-,TGTGCCAGCAGCCCCCAGAGGTATATTCGTGAGCAGTTCTTC,CASSPQRYIREQFF
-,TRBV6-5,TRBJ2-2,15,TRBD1,TGTGCCAGCACAGACAGGGGTCAGAACACCGGGGAGCTGTTTTTT,CASTDRGQNTGELFF
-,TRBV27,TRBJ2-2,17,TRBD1,TGTGCCAGCAGACATACCGGGACAGGGGGAGGTACCGGGGAGCTGTTTTTT,CASRHTGTGGGTGELFF
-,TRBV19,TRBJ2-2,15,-,TGTGCCAGTAGTATTCTGGCAGGGCGTACCGGGGAGCTGTTTTTT,CASSILAGRTGELFF
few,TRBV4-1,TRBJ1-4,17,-,TGCGCCAGCAGCCAACACCCCGTCGGGGAGGTTAGGGAAAAACTGTTTTTT,CASSQHPVGEVREKLFF
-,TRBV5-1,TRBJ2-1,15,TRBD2,TGCGCCAGTCGACTAGCGGAGAGCTCCTACAATGAGCAGTTCTTC,CASRLAESSYNEQFF
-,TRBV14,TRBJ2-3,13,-,TGTGCCAGCAGCCAAGAATGGAGGGATACGCAGTATTTT,CASSQEWRDTQYF
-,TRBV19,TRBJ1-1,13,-,TGTGCCAGTAGTATTAACTGGTTTTCTGAAGCTTTCTTT,CASSINWFSEAFF
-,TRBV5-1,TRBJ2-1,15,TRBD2,TGCGCCAGCAGCCCAACTAGCGGTACCTACAATGAGCAGTTCTTC,CASSPTSGTYNEQFF
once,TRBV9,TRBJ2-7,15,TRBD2,TGTGCCAGCAGCGTAGGGGCCGGGGGGGCCTACGAGCAGTACTTC,CASSVGAGGAYEQYF
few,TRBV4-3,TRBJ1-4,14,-,TGCGCCAGCAGAGGGTCTGGGAGGAATGAAAAACTGTTTTTT,CASRGSGRNEKLFF
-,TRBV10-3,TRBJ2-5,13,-,TGTGCCATCAGTGAATTAGATGGAGAGACCCAGTACTTC,CAISELDGETQYF
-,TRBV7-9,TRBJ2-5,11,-,TGTGCCAGCAAACCCGAAGGGGCCCAGTACTTC,CASKPEGAQYF